This T cell receptor beta chain originates from a study of cytomegalovirus exposure and HLA in healthy donors. About the research overall: A preliminary data release comprised about 85 million unique TCRs obtained from HLA-typed donors. Ancestry clustering placed around 81% of over 300 genotyped donors in the Caucasian-associated cluster.

A note on this clone: Antigen unknown.

Use of 60 Vbeta and 13 Jbeta primers characterized the PCR. The repertoire was sequenced with immunoSEQ multiplex PCR; TCRdb's copy has only in-frame clones and lacks some. The data hold roughly 190,000 clones, with 81% observed a single time. Study-level findings and limits: Analyzed later, association rates of TCRs varied across HLA loci, with DRB1 most and HLA-C fewest.

Trimming pared 4 bases from V and 4 bases from J, leaving 16 bases between. Germline V gene data show CDR1 as MGHRA and CDR2 as YSYEKL. The CDR3 is 15 residues long. J is TRBJ2-5 and V is TRBV4-1; weak D call: TRBD1 (7 bases). Sample: PBMCs. The TCR originated in a man between 18 and 29 years old in good health and CMV-seronegative. CDR3 coding DNA: TGCGCCAGCAGCCCCAGAGGCAGGGGGGTAGAGACCCAGTACTTC. Protein sequence: CASSPRGRGVETQYF.